Below, 22 T cell receptor beta chains from the same sample are listed, as sequenced in a study of cytomegalovirus exposure and HLA in healthy donors. Researchers ran the PCR with 60 Vbeta and 13 Jbeta primers. Method: immunoSEQ multiplex PCR; TCRdb's copy keeps in-frame clones and lacks some. This sample has about 95,000 clones, with over 70% found just once. Sequencing was carried out using PBMCs. Receptor source: a man in his sixties in good health and CMV-seronegative.

This clone has a handful of counts. This chain joins TRBV6-5 and TRBJ2-5; a weak D match, TRBD2 (6 bases). This CDR3 comprises 13 residues. V gave up 6 bases and J gave up 5 bases, with 13 bases separating them. Germline CDR1 is MNHEY and CDR2 is SVGAGI. The CDR3 spells CASSLTSPETQYF. Written as DNA, the CDR3 is TGTGCCAGCAGCCTAACTAGCCCGGAGACCCAGTACTTC.

CDR3 protein: CSAGLRPNTGELFF. Here the CDR3 DNA reads TGCAGCGCGGGACTCAGACCGAACACCGGGGAGCTGTTTTTT. The chain combines TRBV29-1 with TRBJ2-2; D is perhaps TRBD2 (6 bases). CDR3 length: 14 amino acids. CDR1 SQVTM and CDR2 ANQGSEA come from the germline V gene. Trimming stripped 7 bases from V and 0 bases from J, with 12 bases between.

This chain uses TRBV4-1 with TRBJ2-3; 13 bases are a match to TRBD2. The V and J ends lost 4 bases and 0 bases, in that order; junction bases with no gene match: 1. In germline, CDR1 is MGHRA, CDR2 YSYEKL. This CDR3 has 16 residues. CDR3 in amino acids: CASSLGLAGSTDTQYF. The CDR3 nucleotides are TGCGCCAGCAGCCTGGGACTAGCGGGAAGCACAGATACGCAGTATTTT.

Relative to its sample, this clone is medium-sized. The genes are TRBV19 and TRBJ1-4; no reliable D call. The V gene lost 0 bases and the J gene lost 4 bases, with 9 bases spanning the gap. Looked up from germline, CDR1 is LNHDA and CDR2 is SQIVND (reference sequence). The CDR3 is 15 residues long. Written as DNA, the CDR3 is TGTGCCAGTAGTATAGATCTACAGAATAATGAAAAACTGTTTTTT. Protein product: CASSIDLQNNEKLFF.

The chain is built from TRBV10-3 and TRBJ2-7; the D gene is possibly TRBD1 (7 bases). The germline V gene encodes CDR1 ENHRY and CDR2 SYGVKD. The germline V and J ends were trimmed by 2 bases and 6 bases, with 14 bases remaining between them. There are 14 residues in the CDR3. The CDR3 region has the DNA TGTGCCATCAGTGAGGAGACAGGGAGGATCGAGCAGTACTTC. Residues: CAISEETGRIEQYF.

V gene TRBV25-1 combines with J gene TRBJ2-4, with 9 bases fitting TRBD1. The V gene's germline CDR1 is MGHDK and CDR2 SYGVNS. This CDR3 has 15 residues. V dropped 6 bases and J dropped 7; count of bases not matched to a gene: 10. The CDR3 reads CASSSIQGAMNIQYF. In DNA form, the CDR3 reads TGTGCCAGCAGCTCAATACAGGGGGCGATGAACATTCAGTACTTC.

V usage is TRBV2 and J usage is TRBJ1-4, with TRBD1 matching over 7 bases. Losses at the gene ends were 7 bases for V and 7 bases for J; bases not matched to a gene: 6. The CDR3 is 13 amino acids. Germline V CDR1 and CDR2: SNHLY, FYNNEI. Here the CDR3 reads CASNDRAGEKLFF. DNA of the CDR3: TGTGCCAGCAACGACAGGGCGGGTGAAAAACTGTTTTTT.

The V call is TRBV5-1, the J call TRBJ2-1, with TRBD1 matching 8 bases. This CDR3 spans 17 amino acids. Germline CDR1 SGHRS, CDR2 YFSETQ. V was clipped by 4 bases and J by 3 bases; unmatched bases: 12. CDR3 DNA: TGCGCCAGCAGCCTAGGACAGGGTGGTAGGGTCTACAATGAGCAGTTCTTC. Translated: CASSLGQGGRVYNEQFF.

The table lists this clone with a few counts. This chain joins TRBV6-5 and TRBJ1-1; D not certain. Trimming took off 6 bases at V and 4 bases at J, with 12 bases between the two ends. This CDR3 is 13 amino acids long. The V gene's germline CDR1 is MNHEY and CDR2 SVGAGI. CDR3 protein: CASRVEVRTEAFF. The DNA of the CDR3 is TGTGCCAGCAGAGTGGAGGTACGCACTGAAGCTTTCTTT.

The chain links TRBV12-5 to TRBJ2-6; the D gene is possibly TRBD2 (6 bases). CDR1 and CDR2 from the germline V gene are LGHNT and FRNRAP. There are 16 residues in the CDR3. V was pared by 5 bases and J by 1 base, with 12 bases between. CDR3 bases: TGTGCTAGTGGTGCCAGACTAGGATCTGGGGCCAACGTCCTGACTTTC. Its protein is CASGARLGSGANVLTF.

The V gene is TRBV6-4, the J gene TRBJ2-1; 13 bases map to TRBD2. Losses at the gene ends were 6 bases for V and 7 bases for J; bases not matched to a gene: 6. The CDR3 runs 15 residues. Per germline, CDR1 MRHNA and CDR2 SNTAGT. CDR3 sequence (DNA): TGTGCCAGCAGCCACGGGACTAGCGGGGATAATGAGCAGTTCTTC. Residues: CASSHGTSGDNEQFF.

The J gene is TRBJ1-1, the V gene TRBV18, with 11 bases matching TRBD1. The CDR3 spans 14 residues. Trimming at V came to 6 bases and at J to 3 bases, leaving 3 bases not matched to a gene. CDR1 is KGHSH and CDR2 is LQKENI in the germline V gene. CDR3 sequence reads: CASSPDRGHTEAFF. The DNA for the CDR3 is TGTGCCAGCTCGCCGGACAGGGGGCACACTGAAGCTTTCTTT.

The gene calls are TRBV30 and TRBJ2-5; 7 bases are a match to TRBD2. V shed 2 bases, J shed 3 bases, and the junction held 6 bases outside the gene matches. The CDR3 totals 14 residues. Looked up from germline, CDR1 is GTSNPN and CDR2 is SVGIG (reference sequence). The CDR3: CAWSRGRGEETQYF. CDR3 nucleotide sequence: TGTGCCTGGAGTAGAGGACGGGGGGAAGAGACCCAGTACTTC. The full variable domain, with the rest looked up from reference TRBV30 and TRBJ2-5, is SQTIHQWPATLVQPVGSPLSLECTVEGTSNPNLYWYRQAAGRGLQLLFYSVGIGQISSEVPQNLSASRPQDRQFILSSKKLLLSDSGFYLCAWSRGRGEETQYFGPGTRLLVL.

This clone has more than one count but fewer than ten. The V call is TRBV6-1, the J call TRBJ1-4, with D perhaps matching TRBD1 (5 bases). Germline assignment: CDR1 MNHNS and CDR2 SASEGT. The CDR3 covers 14 residues. Trimming took off 11 bases at V and 6 bases at J, with 19 bases between the two ends. CDR3 protein: CASQYPGGDEKLFF. The CDR3 DNA reads TGTGCCTCGCAGTATCCCGGGGGAGATGAAAAACTGTTTTTT.

J is TRBJ2-3 and V is TRBV10-3; D is undetermined. V lost 4 bases to trimming and J lost 4 bases, with 9 bases between them. CDR3 length: 13 amino acids. Germline V CDR1 and CDR2: ENHRY, SYGVKD. The DNA of the CDR3 is TGTGCCATCAGTGTTGAGAGAGCAGATACGCAGTATTTT. The encoded protein is CAISVERADTQYF.

The chain joins TRBV2 to TRBJ2-5; a possible D gene is TRBD1 (6 bases). This CDR3 is 16 amino acids long. The germline V gene has CDR1 SNHLY and CDR2 FYNNEI. The V end was cut by 6 bases, the J end by 3 bases, with 20 bases between. CDR3 loop: CASSRATGPIEETQYF. In nucleotides, the CDR3 is TGTGCCAGCAGCCGGGCGACAGGACCTATCGAAGAGACCCAGTACTTC.

The V gene is TRBV6-5, the J gene TRBJ1-1; D unclear. V was shortened by 6 bases and J by 3 bases, with 11 bases between the two germline ends. From germline, CDR1 is MNHEY and CDR2 SVGAGI. CDR3 size: 13 residues. The DNA for the CDR3 is TGTGCCAGCAGGCGTAACTTGGACACTGAAGCTTTCTTT. This gives the protein CASRRNLDTEAFF.

The rearrangement uses TRBV5-1 and TRBJ2-7; 9 nucleotides line up with TRBD1. Germline CDR1 and CDR2: SGHRS and YFSETQ. J gave up 2 bases and V 4 bases, and 4 bases lay outside the gene matches. The CDR3 contains 14 residues. The CDR3 DNA sequence: TGCGCCAGCAGCATTCGGACAGGGGCCTACGAGCAGTACTTC. Translation gives CASSIRTGAYEQYF.

The chain employs TRBV29-1 and TRBJ2-5, with D possibly matching TRBD1 (6 bases). This CDR3 region has 14 residues. CDR1 is SQVTM, CDR2 ANQGSEA, per germline. V lost 3 bases, J lost 4 bases, and 15 bases lay in between. The DNA for the CDR3 is TGCAGCGTTGAGAGGGAAACAGGGTTAGAGACCCAGTACTTC. Translated, it gives CSVERETGLETQYF.

The CDR3 loop is CASSLIPGQGIYEQYF. CDR3 coding DNA: TGTGCCAGCAGTTTAATCCCGGGACAGGGGATCTACGAGCAGTACTTC. The chain joins TRBV27 to TRBJ2-7; 10 bases map to TRBD1. J lost 3 bases, V lost 2 bases, and 7 bases had no gene match. CDR1 MNHEY and CDR2 SMNVEV come from the germline V gene (reference sequence). This CDR3 region has 16 residues.

The chain uses TRBV7-2 and TRBJ2-1, with D tentatively TRBD1 (5 bases). The CDR3 runs 13 residues. Trimming removed 4 bases at V and 10 bases at J, with 14 bases between. Germline-derived CDR1 and CDR2 are SGHTA and FQGNSA. This CDR3 is CASSSGLIEEQFF. The CDR3 DNA is TGTGCCAGCAGCTCAGGGCTTATAGAGGAGCAGTTCTTC.

This clone is a singleton in its sample. The V call is TRBV19, the J call TRBJ2-3; 9 nucleotides align to TRBD2. V lost 10 bases and J lost 8; bases outside the gene matches: 13. CDR1 and CDR2 from the germline V gene are LNHDA and SQIVND (reference sequence). The CDR3 is made up of 14 amino acids. Here the CDR3 reads CAITDQRGVGTQYF. In nucleotides, the CDR3 is TGTGCCATCACAGATCAGCGGGGGGTCGGTACGCAGTATTTT.